This passage covers 21 T cell receptor beta chains from one sample sequenced in a study of CD8 T cells in Susac syndrome (dated 2019 in TCRdb). Library prep was done by the immunoSEQ multiplex PCR assay. RNA was extracted using the RNeasy kit, and roughly 0.45 to 1 microgram was reverse transcribed with random hexamers. TCRdb's own reprocessing of the public reads used fastp at Q25 and MiXCR and kept productive beta chains. Rows with one shared CDR3 protein collapse into an entry with the most common genes and DNA. Counted in this sample were around 170,000 distinct CDR3 sequences; approximately 96% of them appeared once. The ten largest clones add up to approximately 0.1% of the sample. The sample comprised CD4+ T cells from PBMCs. The receptor source for this set is a human donor with Susac syndrome.

The V gene is TRBV7-6, the J gene TRBJ2-1; maybe TRBD1 (5 bases). In germline, CDR1 is SGHVS, CDR2 FNYEAQ. Trimming left V 5 bases short and J 5 bases short, with 13 bases between. The CDR3 extends over 14 amino acids. CDR3 nucleotide sequence: TGTGCCAGCAGCCTAGGACATTCTGACAATGAGCAGTTCTTC. Residues: CASSLGHSDNEQFF. Together with reference TRBV7-6 and TRBJ2-1, the CDR3 gives the full variable domain: GAGVSQSPRYKVTKRGQDVALRCDPISGHVSLYWYRQALGQGPEFLTYFNYEAQQDKSGLPNDRFSAERPEGSISTLTIQRTEQRDSAMYRCASSLGHSDNEQFFGPGTRLTVL.

This chain joins TRBV20-1 and TRBJ2-5, with unresolved D. Germline V gene data show CDR1 as DFQATT and CDR2 as SNEGSKA (reference sequence). The CDR3 is 11 amino acids. CDR3 residues: CASADQETQYF. DNA of the CDR3: TGCGCCTCTGCGGATCAAGAGACCCAGTACTTC.

Here the CDR3 reads CASSVEPGARNGYTF. The CDR3, as DNA: TGTGCCAGCAGCGTAGAACCCGGGGCAAGGAATGGCTACACCTTC. The chain uses TRBV9 and TRBJ1-2; maybe TRBD1 (5 bases). V was pared by 0 bases and J by 6 bases, with 15 bases between. The CDR3 extends over 15 amino acids. CDR1 and CDR2 (germline): SGDLS, YYNGEE.

This chain uses TRBV19 with TRBJ2-1; 7 bases map to TRBD2. With V trimmed by 4 bases and J by 12 bases, 15 bases remained unmatched. Germline assignment: CDR1 LNHDA and CDR2 SQIVND (reference sequence). The CDR3 runs to 15 residues. The CDR3: CASSTQPTQTSTQFF. The CDR3 DNA reads as TGTGCCAGTAGTACTCAGCCGACCCAGACTAGCACGCAGTTCTTC.

J is TRBJ1-1 and V is TRBV30, with D unresolved. CDR1 GTSNPN and CDR2 SVGIG come from the germline V gene (reference sequence). Trimming shortened V by 7 bases and J by 1 base, and 13 bases separated the two germline ends. The CDR3 is 13 amino acids. The CDR3 DNA follows: TGTGCCTCGTCACAGAATCGGAACACTGAAGCTTTCTTT. It encodes CASSQNRNTEAFF.

The rearrangement joins TRBV7-3 to TRBJ2-1, with 10 bases matching TRBD2. The V gene end was trimmed by 5 bases and the J gene end by 5 bases; junction bases not matched to a gene: 9. CDR3 length equals 16 residues. Germline V gene data show CDR1 as SGHTA and CDR2 as FQGTGA. This CDR3 reads CASSMPSGGAHNEQFF. The DNA for the CDR3 is TGTGCCAGCAGCATGCCGAGCGGGGGGGCCCACAATGAGCAGTTCTTC. The full variable domain, completed using reference TRBV7-3 and TRBJ2-1, is GAGVSQTPSNKVTEKGKYVELRCDPISGHTALYWYRQSLGQGPEFLIYFQGTGAADDSGLPNDRFFAVRPEGSVSTLKIQRTERGDSAVYLCASSMPSGGAHNEQFFGPGTRLTVL.

This chain joins TRBV5-1 and TRBJ2-7, with 8 bases aligning to TRBD2. The ends lost 1 base at V and 5 bases at J; junction bases unmatched: 8. The CDR3 runs to 15 residues. CDR1 and CDR2 from the germline V gene are SGHRS and YFSETQ. This CDR3 is CASSLQGTRGDEQYF. In nucleotides, the CDR3 is TGCGCCAGCAGCTTGCAAGGGACTAGGGGTGACGAGCAGTACTTC.

The chain employs TRBV2 and TRBJ1-4, with no clear D. Germline CDR1 SNHLY, CDR2 FYNNEI. CDR3 length: 15 amino acids. The V end was cut by 4 bases, the J end by 0 bases, with 9 bases between. CDR3 sequence (DNA): TGTGCCAGCAGTGGGTCCAGAGCAACTAATGAAAAACTGTTTTTT. Protein sequence: CASSGSRATNEKLFF.

The V call is TRBV4-2, the J call TRBJ2-1; no definite D call. Trimming cost V 5 bases and J 5 bases, with 10 bases left between them. Germline CDR1 and CDR2: LGHNA and YNFKEQ. CDR3 length: 13 amino acids. The CDR3 coding sequence is TGTGCCAGCAGCACGTCTTCAAACAATGAGCAGTTCTTC. Protein sequence: CASSTSSNNEQFF.

Comments on this clonotype: A junction boundary mismatches the germline segment, possibly from a read error. The V gene is TRBV7-7, the J gene TRBJ2-5, with TRBD2 matching over 12 bases. There are 16 residues in the CDR3. Germline V gives CDR1 SSHAT, CDR2 FNYEAQ (reference sequence). The CDR3 region is CASSSGLAGSQETQYF. The CDR3 DNA reads as TGTGCTAGCAGCTCAGGACTAGCGGGGAGCCAAGAGACCCAGTACTTC.

The chain recombines TRBV19 with TRBJ1-1, with a weak D call TRBD1 (5 bases). CDR1 LNHDA and CDR2 SQIVND come from the germline V gene (reference sequence). The CDR3 loop spans 14 amino acids. V lost 0 bases and J lost 3, with 8 bases in between. CDR3: CASSIDRVDTEAFF. The CDR3 nucleotides read TGTGCCAGTAGTATAGACAGGGTGGACACTGAAGCTTTCTTT.

V gene TRBV4-2 combines with J gene TRBJ2-1, with D tentatively TRBD1 or TRBD2 (6 bases each). Germline V gives CDR1 LGHNA, CDR2 YNFKEQ. The germline V and J ends were trimmed by 4 bases and 1 base, with 20 bases remaining between them. The CDR3 sequence is 18 residues long. DNA for the CDR3: TGTGCCAGCAGCCTCGCCGGGGGACAAGGGTTTTCCTACAATGAGCAGTTCTTC. It encodes CASSLAGGQGFSYNEQFF.

This sequence joins TRBV20-1 and TRBJ1-2; D is uncertain. V was cut by 8 bases and J by 0 bases, with 13 bases left in between. CDR1 is DFQATT and CDR2 is SNEGSKA in the germline V gene (reference sequence). The CDR3 is made up of 13 amino acids. CDR3 loop: CSCPRGTNYGYTF. CDR3 nucleotide sequence: TGCAGTTGCCCCCGGGGTACTAACTATGGCTACACCTTC.

Here the CDR3 reads CASSLRAGDEQYF. For the CDR3, the DNA is TGTGCCAGCAGCTTGAGGGCCGGGGACGAGCAGTACTTC. The chain is built from TRBV13 and TRBJ2-7, with D possibly TRBD2 on 5 matching bases. Germline V gives CDR1 PRHDT, CDR2 FYEKMQ (reference sequence). Trimming took 3 bases from V and 5 from J, leaving 11 bases between them. The CDR3 is made up of 13 amino acids.

The genes are TRBV6-2 or TRBV6-3 and TRBJ2-5; no reliable D call. CDR3 length: 12 residues. The V gene lost 0 bases and the J gene lost 7 bases, with 6 bases spanning the gap. Looked up from germline, CDR1 is MNHEY and CDR2 is SVGEGT. The CDR3 is CASSYSSWTQYF. In DNA, the CDR3 is TGTGCCAGCAGTTACTCCTCGTGGACCCAGTACTTC.

The rearrangement links TRBV18 to TRBJ1-6, with D possibly TRBD1 on 5 matching bases. This CDR3 comprises 17 residues. From germline, CDR1 is KGHSH and CDR2 LQKENI. Trimming took off 3 bases at V and 3 bases at J, with 15 bases between the two ends. The CDR3 DNA reads TGTGCCAGCTCACCGAGGGGTGGACGGGACTATAATTCACCCCTCCACTTT. Translating gives CASSPRGGRDYNSPLHF.

The V gene is TRBV19, the J gene TRBJ2-6, with D hard to call. CDR1 LNHDA and CDR2 SQIVND come from the germline V gene (reference sequence). The ends were cut back, 7 bases at V and 8 bases at J, with 12 bases in the middle. This CDR3 has 13 residues. CDR3 DNA: TGTGCCAGTACCCCAGGTTTTCCCAACGTCCTGACTTTC. Translation: CASTPGFPNVLTF.

This chain connects TRBV20-1 to TRBJ2-1, with D perhaps matching TRBD1 (6 bases). Germline V gene data show CDR1 as DFQATT and CDR2 as SNEGSKA (reference sequence). The CDR3 runs to 15 residues. Trimming left V 1 base short and J 1 base short, with 11 bases between. CDR3 nucleotides: TGCAGTGCTAGAGTGGGGGCGAGTTCCTACAATGAGCAGTTCTTC. It is translated as CSARVGASSYNEQFF.

The CDR3 DNA reads as TGTGCCAGCTACAGGGAGGGAAGGAGGTCGGGCACAGATACGCAGTATTTT. Protein product: CASYREGRRSGTDTQYF. V gene TRBV6-1 combines with J gene TRBJ2-3; tentatively, D is TRBD2 (7 bases). The CDR3 is made up of 17 amino acids. Germline V CDR1 and CDR2: MNHNS, SASEGT. V shed 8 bases and J shed 1 base, with 22 bases lying between them.

The genes are TRBV18 and TRBJ1-2, with 7 positions matching TRBD1. The germline gives CDR1 KGHSH, CDR2 LQKENI. CDR3 length equals 14 residues. V shed 5 bases, J shed 11 bases, and the junction held 14 bases outside the gene matches. This chain's CDR3 is CASSIPGQRPVYTF. DNA of the CDR3: TGTGCCAGCTCAATTCCGGGACAGCGGCCTGTTTACACCTTC. Complete variable domain (other parts from reference TRBV18 and TRBJ1-2): NAGVMQNPRHLVRRRGQEARLRCSPMKGHSHVYWYRQLPEEGLKFMVYLQKENIIDESGMPKERFSAEFPKEGPSILRIQQVVRGDSAAYFCASSIPGQRPVYTFGSGTRLTVV.

The genes are TRBV18 and TRBJ2-5; no clear D gene. V lost 2 bases to trimming and J lost 2 bases, with 9 bases between them. This CDR3 spans 14 amino acids. Germline lookup yields CDR1 KGHSH and CDR2 LQKENI. CDR3 sequence (DNA): TGTGCCAGCTCACCAAGCTCCTGGCAAGAGACCCAGTACTTC. Its translation: CASSPSSWQETQYF.